What follows is one TCR beta chain and its context. TCRdb keeps only in-frame clones here, not all; method: immunoSEQ multiplex PCR. The sample includes over 35,000 clones, 74% seen only once; the top ten take approximately 18%. V lost 0 bases to trimming and J lost 12 bases; unmatched junction nucleotides: 3. The CDR3 runs 11 residues. CDR1 is DFQATT and CDR2 is SNEGSKA in the germline V gene (reference sequence). The data stem from a study of OX40 agonist ivuxolimab in advanced cancers. Study-level information: Hepatocellular carcinoma, melanoma, renal cell or head and neck cancer occurred in dose-escalation patients. There were three patients with partial responses, one having hepatocellular carcinoma and two cutaneous melanoma.

The sample in question was CD4+ or CD8+ T cells sorted from blood, obtained in a trial of the OX40 agonist ivuxolimab. The rearrangement links TRBV20-1 to TRBJ1-1; 8 bases match TRBD1. The sequence derives from an adult with an advanced solid tumor such as melanoma, head and neck, liver or kidney cancer. For the CDR3, the DNA is TGCAGTGCTAGAGAACGGACAGGGACTTTCTTT. This gives the protein CSARERTGTFF.